What follows describes a single T cell receptor (beta chain). What this receptor recognizes is not known. HCMV-specific IgG was detected in serum with a commercial ELISA kit to determine HCMV serostatus. Ficoll density gradient centrifugation was used to isolate peripheral blood mononuclear cells from blood. The data stem from a study of T cells expressing NK-cell markers (dated by TCRdb to about 2020). About the study as a whole: TCR beta-chain repertoires were profiled in sorted CD3+CD56+NKG2C+, CD3+CD56+NKG2C- and CD3+CD56-NKG2C+ T-cell subsets from fewer than 10 donors. The libraries were sequenced on Illumina HiSeq 2000/2500, MiSeq or NextSeq, producing 2 x 150 bp reads. Of the eight sequenced donors, seven were found to be HCMV-seropositive and one was found to be HCMV-seronegative. The eight sequenced donors were randomly selected healthy volunteers, three men and five women. Overall study results and their limits: In six donors, the dominant CD3+CD56+NKG2C+ clonotypes ranked among the top 10 CD8+ clonotypes, making up about 1.0-8% of CD8+ T cells. Those dominant clonotypes were again the most abundant among CD3+CD56-NKG2C+ cells in four donors, at about 28.3-65%. Whether the expanded NKG2C-expressing T cell clones were specific for HCMV antigens was left unclear.

TCRdb records Illumina HiSeq 2000 as the sequencer. TCR beta cDNA libraries were prepared using 5'RACE template switching, which introduced a universal primer site and unique molecular identifiers. Priming for cDNA synthesis came from the TCR beta constant segment, and two successive PCR amplification steps followed. On the study's bioinformatics: MIGEC handled demultiplexing of the reads and grouping by UMI, while MiTCR was used to assemble and quantify clonotypes. To exclude erroneous sequences, any TCR cDNA sequence not supported by at least two reads was discarded. The tcR package was used for downstream repertoire analysis, and clonotypes were matched between fractions using CDR3 nucleotide sequence together with V segment. VDJmatch was used to annotate antigen specificity against VDJdb, with one amino acid substitution in CDR3 permitted. TCRdb reprocessed the raw reads; every CDR3 protein sequence is a single record, and DNA is not supplied. These V and J calls are TCRdb output, not the study's own analysis. The sample has 300,000 or so distinct CDR3 sequences on record. 4% to 4.5% of the sample is held by the ten biggest clonotypes.

This clonotype was sampled from a woman aged 18-69 years in good health. The sample taken for sequencing was blood T cells: a sorted CD56 or NKG2C T cell subset, CD4+ or CD8+ T cells, or bulk PBMC T cells (not recorded which).

The CDR3 region: CSARKNRDTNEQYF. Recombination connected TRBV20-1 to TRBJ2-7; the TRBD1 assignment by TCRdb is unverifiable without DNA. Reading from cysteine to phenylalanine, the CDR3 counts 14 amino acids. DNA is not recorded here. CDR1 is given as DFQATT and CDR2 as SNEGSKA, both from the germline V gene (reference sequence).